This TCR beta chain was identified during a study of shared clonotypes between healthy human individuals. Study-wide background: Donors had three CD4 naive, three CD4 memory, two CD8 naive and one CD8 memory plate apiece.

Details on this clone: Antigen specificity is unknown.

Profiled with immunoSEQ multiplex PCR; TCRdb holds only in-frame clones, not every one. The data show about 2.4 million clones, more than 85% seen once. Study results and caveats: Measured sharing among donors was expected to vary with sequencing depth. Enrolling few donors narrowed the genetic and exposure-history diversity that was represented.

Adults of Caucasian background living in Nashville, Tennessee made up all donors. Trimming at V came to 5 bases and at J to 2 bases, leaving 10 bases not matched to a gene. The V gene's germline CDR1 is SGHTA and CDR2 FQGTGA. This CDR3 spans 16 amino acids. The clonotype originates from a man aged 18-30 years in good health. Some clones in this sample may be carry-over from other donors' samples. The genes are TRBV7-3 and TRBJ2-5, with TRBD1 matching 8 bases. Sample: naive CD4+ T cells from PBMCs. Subset denoted: CD45RA+ positively selected. CDR3 sequence: CASSAGARGRQETQYF. CDR3 DNA: TGTGCCAGCAGCGCGGGTGCCAGGGGGCGACAAGAGACCCAGTACTTC.